This T cell receptor beta chain emerged from a study of cytomegalovirus exposure and HLA in healthy donors. Study observations and caveats: HLA alleles showed associations with some 17,000 TCR beta sequences in a later analysis, at a 0.05 false discovery rate.

As regards this clone: Its matching antigen is unknown.

CDR1 and CDR2 (germline): KGHSH, LQKENI. The J segment lost 0 bases and the V segment lost 3 bases, leaving 2 bases of the junction unmatched. The CDR3 consists of 15 residues. Vbeta (60) and Jbeta (13) primers were used in the PCR. Assay used: immunoSEQ multiplex PCR; TCRdb lists only in-frame clones, some missing. Here the sample spans fewer than 95,000 clones, roughly 79% being singletons. The V and J genes are TRBV18 and TRBJ1-3, with 7 bases identical to TRBD1. The sequence was collected from a man aged 25-40 years in good health and CMV-seronegative. Sequencing was carried out using PBMCs. CDR3 sequence: CASSPGQISGNTIYF. CDR3 DNA sequence: TGTGCCAGCTCACCGGGACAGATCTCTGGAAACACCATATATTTT. Using reference TRBV18 and TRBJ1-3 for the parts outside the CDR3, the full variable domain is NAGVMQNPRHLVRRRGQEARLRCSPMKGHSHVYWYRQLPEEGLKFMVYLQKENIIDESGMPKERFSAEFPKEGPSILRIQQVVRGDSAAYFCASSPGQISGNTIYFGEGSWLTVV.